This TCR beta chain was sequenced during a study of blood T cell repertoires in COVID-19. Measured with immunoSEQ multiplex PCR; TCRdb has only the in-frame clones, and not every one. The data show 410,000 or so clones, around 91% seen once. This sequence was found in a woman in her forties with COVID-19, enrolled during active disease. The sample comprised peripheral blood.

The CDR3 reads CASRVVQGNTEAFF. Written as DNA, the CDR3 is TGTGCCAGCAGGGTCGTTCAGGGCAACACTGAAGCTTTCTTT. The chain has TRBV7-2 and TRBJ1-1; D might be TRBD1 (5 bases). Deletions cut 6 bases from V and 2 bases from J, with 13 bases between. The CDR3 runs 14 residues. Germline lookup yields CDR1 SGHTA and CDR2 FQGNSA.